This T cell receptor beta chain was sequenced for a study of blood T cell repertoires in COVID-19. Looking at the study overall: Specimens from acute and convalescent COVID-19 originated in the United States, Italy and Spain. PBMCs, B-cell-depleted T cells, or T cells provided the cDNA or gDNA that made up the material.

Per the original data handling: Nucleated cell counts were estimated from reference gene primer amplification. Repertoires were generated with immunoSEQ multiplex PCR, while TCRdb's copy carries only in-frame clones and drops some. The V and J calls and clone size come from that table; D and trimming were worked out from the DNA. The sample yields 85,000 to 120,000 clones, 75% to 90% seen once. Germline V lookup: CDR1 MNHEY, CDR2 SMNVEV (reference sequence). The CDR3 spans 15 residues. The ends were cut back, 5 bases at V and 0 bases at J, with 12 bases in the middle. This clone was picked up one time.

The sample taken for sequencing was peripheral blood. This receptor was obtained from a human donor in a cohort sampled during active COVID-19. The chain uses TRBV27 and TRBJ2-3, with D possibly matching TRBD1 (6 bases). The CDR3, as DNA: TGTGCCAGCAGTACGGACAGAACTAGCACAGATACGCAGTATTTT. Residues: CASSTDRTSTDTQYF.